Listed here are 5 T cell receptor beta chains from one sample, sequenced in a study of blood T cell repertoires in COVID-19. Assay used: immunoSEQ multiplex PCR; TCRdb lists only in-frame clones, some missing. The repertoire holds under 250,000 clones, approximately 89% seen once, with 1.5% to 2% in the top ten. The specimen sequenced was peripheral blood. Receptors originate from a woman aged 55-69 years who had recovered from COVID-19.

The chain carries TRBV11-2 and TRBJ1-5; D not certain. The V end was cut by 5 bases, the J end by 2 bases, with 7 bases between. The germline V gene encodes CDR1 SGHAT and CDR2 FQNNGV. The CDR3 has 13 residues. CDR3 DNA sequence: TGTGCCAGCAGCGAGGGCGGCAATCAGCCCCAGCATTTT. Translated: CASSEGGNQPQHF.

This clone appeared a few times. The V gene is TRBV5-4, the J gene TRBJ2-3; 10 bases are shared with TRBD2. This CDR3 has 17 amino acids. V gave up 4 bases and J gave up 2 bases; unmatched junction bases: 10. Looked up from germline, CDR1 is SGHNT and CDR2 is YYREEE (reference sequence). CDR3 sequence (DNA): TGTGCCAGCAGCCGGGGCCCTAGCGGGGGTAACACAGATACGCAGTATTTT. Residues: CASSRGPSGGNTDTQYF. The full variable domain, completed using reference TRBV5-4 and TRBJ2-3, is ETGVTQSPTHLIKTRGQQVTLRCSSQSGHNTVSWYQQALGQGPQFIFQYYREEENGRGNFPPRFSGLQFPNYSSELNVNALELDDSALYLCASSRGPSGGNTDTQYFGPGTRLTVL.

The rearrangement uses TRBV6-1 and TRBJ1-4; 8 nucleotides agree with TRBD1. Germline CDR1 is MNHNS and CDR2 is SASEGT. Trimming took 0 bases from V and 12 from J; bases not matched to a gene: 3. CDR3 size: 13 residues. CDR3 sequence reads: CASSEAQGAQLFF. The CDR3 region has the DNA TGTGCCAGCAGTGAAGCGCAGGGGGCGCAACTGTTTTTT.

This clone was counted ten times or more. V gene TRBV7-9 combines with J gene TRBJ2-5, with D possibly TRBD2 on 5 matching bases. Germline V gives CDR1 SEHNR, CDR2 FQNEAQ (reference sequence). Between the trimmed V and J ends, which lost 6 bases and 4 bases, there was a span of 15 bases. The CDR3 length is 14 residues. CDR3 bases: TGTGCCAGCAGTTCGGACTGGAGGCGAGAGACCCAGTACTTC. Protein product: CASSSDWRRETQYF.

This clone was observed once. The chain combines TRBV9 with TRBJ1-3; TRBD1 aligns across 9 bases. J lost 7 bases, V lost 7 bases, and 9 bases had no gene match. Looked up from germline, CDR1 is SGDLS and CDR2 is YYNGEE. The CDR3 has 14 amino acids. The DNA for the CDR3 is TGTGCCAGCTCGCAGGGACAGGGTTTTAACACCATATATTTT. Protein: CASSQGQGFNTIYF.